This TCR beta chain was observed in a study of blood T cell repertoires in COVID-19. Study-wide background: Material from acute and convalescent COVID-19 was sourced from the United States, Italy and Spain.

Here immunoSEQ multiplex PCR was the method, and the copy in TCRdb shows in-frame clones only, minus some. The sample contains roughly 190,000 clones, roughly four fifths of which appear only once. The sample was peripheral blood. This receptor was identified in a woman aged 40-49 years with acute or convalescent COVID-19.

The CDR3, as DNA: TGTGCCAGCAGTAAACAGGGGGCGAGGCAGTTCTTC. Translating gives CASSKQGARQFF. The gene calls are TRBV28 and TRBJ2-1, with 9 bases lining up with TRBD1. This CDR3 is built from 12 residues. CDR1 and CDR2 from the germline V gene are MDHEN and SYDVKM. V lost 5 bases, J lost 12 bases, and 5 bases stayed unmatched.